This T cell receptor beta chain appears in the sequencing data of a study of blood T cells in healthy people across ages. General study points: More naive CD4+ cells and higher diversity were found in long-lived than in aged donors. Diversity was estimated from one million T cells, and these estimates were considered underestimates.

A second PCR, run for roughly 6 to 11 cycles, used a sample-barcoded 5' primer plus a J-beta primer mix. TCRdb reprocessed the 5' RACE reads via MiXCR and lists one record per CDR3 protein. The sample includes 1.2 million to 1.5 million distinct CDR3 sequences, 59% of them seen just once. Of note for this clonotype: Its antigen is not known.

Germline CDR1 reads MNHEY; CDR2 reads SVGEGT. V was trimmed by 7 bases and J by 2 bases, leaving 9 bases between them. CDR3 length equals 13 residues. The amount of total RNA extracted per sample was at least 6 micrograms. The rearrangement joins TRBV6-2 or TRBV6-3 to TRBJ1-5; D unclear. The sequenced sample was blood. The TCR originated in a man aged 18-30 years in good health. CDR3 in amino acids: CASTPGRNQPQHF. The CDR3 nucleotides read TGTGCCAGCACTCCGGGTCGCAATCAGCCCCAGCATTTT.